The 18 T cell receptor beta chains below come from one sample, sequenced in a study of T-cell memory formation after mild COVID-19. TCRdb itself ran the 5' RACE reads through MiXCR, one entry per CDR3 protein. The top ten clones hold 22% of a sample with 250,000 to 300,000 distinct CDR3 sequences, about 17% of them seen once. Sample: PBMCs or a T cell subset sorted from them (not recorded which). The receptors were gathered from a young man who had mild COVID-19 (a few samples of this study predate the infection). Cell type and time point are not known.

The genes are TRBV7-2 and TRBJ2-7; 10 positions agree with TRBD1. This CDR3 has 14 amino acids. J was trimmed by 5 bases and V by 5 bases; bases with no gene match: 6. Germline CDR1 reads SGHTA; CDR2 reads FQGNSA. Here the CDR3 reads CASSRDRGSDEQYF. In nucleotides, the CDR3 is TGTGCCAGCAGCCGGGACAGGGGTTCCGACGAGCAGTACTTC.

This clonotype was observed at least ten times. The chain joins TRBV18 to TRBJ2-3, with D unclear. V lost 3 bases, J lost 2 bases, and 3 bases lay in between. This CDR3 is built from 12 residues. Looked up from germline, CDR1 is KGHSH and CDR2 is LQKENI. The CDR3 sequence is CASSPNTDTQYF. The CDR3 DNA follows: TGTGCCAGCTCACCGAACACAGATACGCAGTATTTT.

This clonotype was seen repeatedly, ten times or more. The chain links TRBV12-3 or TRBV12-4 to TRBJ1-2; D not resolved. The CDR3 extends over 11 amino acids. The germline V and J ends were trimmed by 2 bases and 3 bases, with 1 base remaining between them. The CDR3 loop reads CASSLHYGYTF. DNA for the CDR3: TGTGCCAGCAGTTTACACTATGGCTACACCTTC.

Only a few counts were recorded for this clonotype. This sequence joins TRBV20-1 and TRBJ1-2; 9 bases align to TRBD1. The CDR3 has 17 residues. V dropped 0 bases and J dropped 6; count of bases not matched to a gene: 14. From germline, CDR1 is DFQATT and CDR2 SNEGSKA (reference sequence). The CDR3 protein is CSARDVGTGILGHGYTF. CDR3 DNA sequence: TGCAGTGCTAGAGACGTAGGGACAGGGATCCTGGGGCATGGCTACACCTTC.

This clonotype has just a few counts. The chain joins TRBV24-1 to TRBJ2-2, with no clear D. Trimming took off 7 bases at V and 0 bases at J, with 5 bases between the two ends. The CDR3 loop spans 13 amino acids. CDR1 and CDR2 from the germline V gene are KGHDR and SFDVKD. The CDR3 loop reads CATRGTNTGELFF. CDR3 in DNA: TGTGCCACCAGGGGTACGAACACCGGGGAGCTGTTTTTT.

This clonotype came up once. The V gene is TRBV4-1, the J gene TRBJ1-4; D is unresolved. The germline gives CDR1 MGHRA, CDR2 YSYEKL. Trimming cost V 4 bases and J 2 bases, with 11 bases left between them. The CDR3 loop spans 15 amino acids. The CDR3 is CASSPLTPTNEKLFF. Written as DNA, the CDR3 is TGCGCCAGCAGCCCCCTTACTCCTACTAATGAAAAACTGTTTTTT.

There are a few counts of this clonotype. J is TRBJ2-7 and V is TRBV7-9; D remains unclear. CDR1 is SEHNR and CDR2 is FQNEAQ in the germline V gene (reference sequence). This CDR3 has 12 amino acids. The V end was cut by 1 base, the J end by 2 bases, with 3 bases between. CDR3 region: CASSLEPYEQYV. CDR3 bases: TGTGCCAGCAGCTTAGAACCCTACGAGCAGTACGTC.

The CDR3 region is CATSRDQGQQYF. Written as DNA, the CDR3 is TGTGCCACCAGCAGAGATCAGGGGCAGCAGTACTTC. The chain has TRBV15 and TRBJ2-7, with a possible D match to TRBD1 (6 bases). Germline CDR1 LNHNV, CDR2 YYDKDF (reference sequence). Trimming shortened V by 0 bases and J by 8 bases, and 8 bases separated the two germline ends. There are 12 residues in the CDR3.

The chain has TRBV4-2 and TRBJ2-5; a possible D gene is TRBD1 (6 bases). Trimming left V 3 bases short and J 0 bases short, with 11 bases between. CDR1 and CDR2 (germline): LGHNA, YNFKEQ. The CDR3 loop spans 15 amino acids. The CDR3 DNA sequence: TGTGCCAGCAGCCAGGCCGGACAGAACCAAGAGACCCAGTACTTC. Translating gives CASSQAGQNQETQYF.

This clonotype came up many times. The chain joins TRBV5-8 to TRBJ2-4; maybe TRBD2 (6 bases). This CDR3 region has 15 residues. The V gene lost 4 bases and the J gene lost 5 bases, with 16 bases spanning the gap. Germline CDR1 is SGHTS and CDR2 is YDEGEE. The CDR3 loop is CASSLSGGDQNIQYF. The CDR3 DNA is TGTGCCAGCAGCCTTTCCGGGGGAGATCAAAACATTCAGTACTTC.

This clonotype was seen only a few times. This chain connects TRBV7-6 to TRBJ2-3; weak D call: TRBD2 (6 bases). Trimming removed 1 base at V and 7 bases at J, with 12 bases between. The CDR3 totals 14 residues. The germline V gene has CDR1 SGHVS and CDR2 FNYEAQ. The CDR3 here is CASSLGPSDYTQYF. The CDR3 DNA follows: TGTGCCAGCAGCTTAGGGCCTAGCGATTATACGCAGTATTTT.

The chain joins TRBV30 to TRBJ2-1; possible D gene TRBD1, 6 bases. The germline V gene has CDR1 GTSNPN and CDR2 SVGIG (reference sequence). The CDR3 extends over 13 amino acids. V was cut by 2 bases and J by 9 bases, with 14 bases left in between. The CDR3 is CAWSPDRYGEQFF. The CDR3 coding sequence is TGTGCCTGGAGTCCAGACAGGTATGGTGAGCAGTTCTTC. The whole variable domain, remainder taken from reference TRBV30 and TRBJ2-1, is SQTIHQWPATLVQPVGSPLSLECTVEGTSNPNLYWYRQAAGRGLQLLFYSVGIGQISSEVPQNLSASRPQDRQFILSSKKLLLSDSGFYLCAWSPDRYGEQFFGPGTRLTVL.

This clonotype was recorded a few times. The chain links TRBV7-9 to TRBJ1-4; D is perhaps TRBD1 (6 bases). CDR3 length: 15 residues. V was clipped by 5 bases and J by 3 bases, with 13 bases between them. The germline V gene has CDR1 SEHNR and CDR2 FQNEAQ (reference sequence). The CDR3 is CASSLGAQANEKLFF. The DNA for the CDR3 is TGTGCCAGCAGCCTGGGGGCACAGGCTAATGAAAAACTGTTTTTT.

This clonotype was observed a few times. The chain combines TRBV21-1 with TRBJ2-7; the D call of TRBD1 is as the table states it, not checked on the DNA. TRBV21-1 is marked as a pseudogene. The CDR3 contains 16 residues. Written as DNA, the CDR3 is TGTGCCAGCAGCAAAGACCGAGACTTCAGGGTGCACGAGCAGTACGTC. Its translation is CASSKDRDFRVHEQYV.

V usage is TRBV12-3 or TRBV12-4 and J usage is TRBJ1-3; D perhaps matches TRBD1 (6 bases). The V and J ends lost 5 bases and 0 bases respectively, with 11 bases between them. There are 15 residues in the CDR3. DNA of the CDR3: TGTGCCAGCAGTCCGGCCAGGGGCTCTGGAAACACCATATATTTT. Encoded protein: CASSPARGSGNTIYF.

This clonotype was seen a handful of times. The CDR3 region has the DNA TGTGCCAGCAGTGGTCTAGCGGGGGGGCCCGGGGAGCTGTTTTTT. This translates into CASSGLAGGPGELFF. The chain links TRBV6-1 to TRBJ2-2, with 12 bases lining up with TRBD2. Germline loops: CDR1 MNHNS, CDR2 SASEGT. V lost 4 bases and J lost 6; bases outside the gene matches: 3. The CDR3 sequence is 15 residues long.

The rearrangement joins TRBV28 to TRBJ2-7, with D hard to call. V lost 4 bases, J lost 2 bases, and 12 bases lay in between. Germline V CDR1 and CDR2: MDHEN, SYDVKM. This CDR3 contains 14 residues. As DNA, the CDR3 is TGTGCCAGCAGTTGGCCGAGGCGGCCCTACGAGCAGTACTTC. It translates to CASSWPRRPYEQYF.

The chain uses TRBV29-1 and TRBJ2-3, with a possible D match to TRBD1 (6 bases). This CDR3 comprises 12 residues. Trimming shortened V by 7 bases and J by 0 bases, and 8 bases separated the two germline ends. Germline V gives CDR1 SQVTM, CDR2 ANQGSEA. In nucleotides, the CDR3 is TGCAGCGGGACAGATAGCACAGATACGCAGTATTTT. Its translation: CSGTDSTDTQYF.